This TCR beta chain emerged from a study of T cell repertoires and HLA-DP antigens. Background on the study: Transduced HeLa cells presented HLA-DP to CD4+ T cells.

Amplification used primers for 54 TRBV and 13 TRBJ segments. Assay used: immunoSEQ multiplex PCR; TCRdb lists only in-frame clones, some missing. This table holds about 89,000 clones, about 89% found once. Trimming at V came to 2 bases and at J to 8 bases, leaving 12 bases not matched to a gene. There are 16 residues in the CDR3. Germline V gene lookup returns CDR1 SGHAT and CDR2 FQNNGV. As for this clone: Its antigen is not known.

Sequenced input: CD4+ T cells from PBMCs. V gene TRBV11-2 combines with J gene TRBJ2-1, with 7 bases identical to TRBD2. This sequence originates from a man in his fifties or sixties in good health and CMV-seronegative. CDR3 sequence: CASSLSGEGNSDEQFF. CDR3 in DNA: TGTGCCAGCAGCTTATCTGGGGAGGGCAATTCCGATGAGCAGTTCTTC.